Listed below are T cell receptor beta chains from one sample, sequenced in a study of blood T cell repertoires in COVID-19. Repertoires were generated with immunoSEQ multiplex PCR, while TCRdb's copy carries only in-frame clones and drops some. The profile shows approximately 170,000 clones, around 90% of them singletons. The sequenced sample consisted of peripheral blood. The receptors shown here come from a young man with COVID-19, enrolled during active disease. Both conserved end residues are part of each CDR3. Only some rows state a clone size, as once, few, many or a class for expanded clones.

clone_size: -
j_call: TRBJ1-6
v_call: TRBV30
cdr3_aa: CAWKGGPNSPLHF

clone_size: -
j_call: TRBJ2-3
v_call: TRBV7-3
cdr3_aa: CASSWSGGNSDTQYF

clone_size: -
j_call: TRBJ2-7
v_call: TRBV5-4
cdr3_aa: CASSPGTSGRSEQYF

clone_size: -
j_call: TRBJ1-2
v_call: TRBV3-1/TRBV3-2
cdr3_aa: CASSHEAVSNYGYTF

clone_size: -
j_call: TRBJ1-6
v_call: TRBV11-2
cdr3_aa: CASHSTMGQNNSPLHF

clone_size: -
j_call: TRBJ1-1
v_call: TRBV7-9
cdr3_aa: CASSLDRGTAFF

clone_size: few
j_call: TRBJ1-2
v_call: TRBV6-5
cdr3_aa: CASSFTGRINYGYTF

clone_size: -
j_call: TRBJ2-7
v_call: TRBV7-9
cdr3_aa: CASSLIGTGIVHEQYF

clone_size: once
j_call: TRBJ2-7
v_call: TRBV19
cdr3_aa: CASSIGTGDIYEQYF

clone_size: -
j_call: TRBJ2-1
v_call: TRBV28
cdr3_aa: CASSFSVSSIGRDEQFF

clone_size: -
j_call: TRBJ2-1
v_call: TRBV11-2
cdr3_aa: CASSLNWREGDNEQFF

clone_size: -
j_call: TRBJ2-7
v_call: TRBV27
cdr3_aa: CASSSTRASYEQYF

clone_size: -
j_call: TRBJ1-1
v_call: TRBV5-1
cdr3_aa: CASSFLGTGARGTEAFF

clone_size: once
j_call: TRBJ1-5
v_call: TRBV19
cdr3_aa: CASSIQGGSNQPQHF

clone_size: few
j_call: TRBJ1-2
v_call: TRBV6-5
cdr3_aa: CASSYSGAGNYGYTF

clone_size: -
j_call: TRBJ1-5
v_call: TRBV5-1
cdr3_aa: CASSLEAGSNQPQHF

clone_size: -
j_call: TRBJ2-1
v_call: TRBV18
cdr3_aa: CASSPTGYNEQFF

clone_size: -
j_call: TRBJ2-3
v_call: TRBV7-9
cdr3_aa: CASSLMGLRYTDTQYF

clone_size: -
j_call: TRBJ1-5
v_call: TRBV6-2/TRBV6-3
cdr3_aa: CASSPYSNQPQHF

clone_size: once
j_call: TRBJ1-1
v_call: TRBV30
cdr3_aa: CAWGQGGPEAFF

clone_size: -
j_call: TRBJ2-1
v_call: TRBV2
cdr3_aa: CASSEDVSGQSYNEQFF

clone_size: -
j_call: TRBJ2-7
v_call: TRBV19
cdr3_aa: CASSTAGGSYEQYF

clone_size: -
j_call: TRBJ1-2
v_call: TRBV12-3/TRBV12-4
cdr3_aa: CASTRQGHGYTF

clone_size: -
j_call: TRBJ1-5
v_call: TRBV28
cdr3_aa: CASSSTDSQGVGGKPQHF